This T cell receptor beta chain appears in the sequencing data of a study of blood T cell repertoires in COVID-19. Individuals drawn from 20 to 30 US areas were roughly 18 to 89 years old. Original methodology: By means of reference gene primer amplification, nucleated cell counts were estimated. Profiled with immunoSEQ multiplex PCR; TCRdb holds only in-frame clones, not every one. From that table come the V and J calls and clone size; the DNA was used to work out D and trimming. Here the sample spans about 380,000 clones, around 89% being singletons. CDR1 is MNHEY, CDR2 SVGAGI, per germline. V was clipped by 7 bases and J by 3 bases; unmatched bases: 9. The CDR3 totals 15 residues.

Sequenced: PBMCs or T cells enriched from blood (not recorded which). V gene TRBV6-5 combines with J gene TRBJ2-7, with 10 bases fitting TRBD1. This TCR was sampled from a woman under 30 who had recovered from COVID-19. The CDR3 here is CASNHLGTGDYEQYF. The CDR3 DNA is TGTGCCAGCAATCATCTCGGGACAGGGGACTACGAGCAGTACTTC.